The T cell receptor beta chain described here comes from a study of lymphopenia after photon versus proton radiotherapy. Notes on the study in general: Post-nadir diversity loss with photons came from oligoclonal expansion, particularly CD8+ Temra cells. Larger post-nadir TCR diversity loss correlated inversely with survival in deceased patients. Under photons, naive T cells and diversity fell while effector/memory populations rose.

Using immunoSEQ multiplex PCR, the repertoire was profiled, and TCRdb retains in-frame clones only, with some absent. This table has 77,000 or so clones, around four fifths appearing once. Germline V gene lookup returns CDR1 LGHNA and CDR2 YNFKEQ. The V end was cut by 0 bases, the J end by 0 bases, with 14 bases between. This CDR3 has 18 residues. As for this clone: As yet, its antigen is unknown.

This rearrangement joins TRBV4-2 to TRBJ1-4; TRBD1 might be the D (5 bases). The input for sequencing was peripheral blood, taken from a patient treated with proton-based radiotherapy. This TCR was sampled from a man in his sixties with pancreatic cancer. CDR3 DNA sequence: TGTGCCAGCAGCCAAGATTCCCCTGGGGGGGCAACTAATGAAAAACTGTTTTTT. Amino acids: CASSQDSPGGATNEKLFF.